Given below is one T cell receptor (beta chain) in context. The antigen is not known. The RNA, 0.5 to 1 ug, was put through reverse transcription using random hexamers. By means of immunoSEQ multiplex PCR, TCR beta CDR3 spanning 54 Vbeta and 13 Jbeta underwent amplification. In TCRdb, the immunoSEQ multiplex PCR reads were re-called with MiXCR into one record per CDR3 protein. Of tens of thousands of distinct CDR3 sequences listed, approximately 96% are singletons. This entry comes from a study of CD8 T cells in Susac syndrome. Findings and caveats of the study: Susac-specific public clones were found in both the total CD8+ and the CD8+ TEMRA repertoires, with around 17 in the former and several in the latter.

Sequencing targeted TCR beta in T cells from blood (CD8+ and CD4+). The CDR3 runs to 13 residues. Germline V gene lookup returns CDR1 SGHRS and CDR2 YFSETQ. Losses at the gene ends were 4 bases for V and 8 bases for J; bases not matched to a gene: 6. The TCR sequence derives from a human donor with Susac syndrome. Sequenced sample: CD8+ T cells from PBMCs. The chain uses TRBV5-1 and TRBJ1-2; 9 bases agree with TRBD1. CDR3 protein: CASSRDRELGYTF. CDR3 DNA sequence: TGCGCCAGCAGCCGGGACAGGGAACTGGGCTACACCTTC.